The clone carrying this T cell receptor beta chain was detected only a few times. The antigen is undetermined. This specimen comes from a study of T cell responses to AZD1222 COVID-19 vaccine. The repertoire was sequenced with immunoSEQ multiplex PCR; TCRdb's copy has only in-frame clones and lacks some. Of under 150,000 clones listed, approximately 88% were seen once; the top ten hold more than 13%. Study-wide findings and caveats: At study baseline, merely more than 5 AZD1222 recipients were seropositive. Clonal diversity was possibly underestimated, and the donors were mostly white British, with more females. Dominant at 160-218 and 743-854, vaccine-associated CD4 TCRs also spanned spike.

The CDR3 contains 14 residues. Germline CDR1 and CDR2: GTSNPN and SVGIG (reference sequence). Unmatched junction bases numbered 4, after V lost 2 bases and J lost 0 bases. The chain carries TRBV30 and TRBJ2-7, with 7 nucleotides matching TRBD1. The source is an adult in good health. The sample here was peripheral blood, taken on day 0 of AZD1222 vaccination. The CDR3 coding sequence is TGTGCCTGGAGTAGGGGACAGAGCTCCTACGAGCAGTACTTC. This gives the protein CAWSRGQSSYEQYF.